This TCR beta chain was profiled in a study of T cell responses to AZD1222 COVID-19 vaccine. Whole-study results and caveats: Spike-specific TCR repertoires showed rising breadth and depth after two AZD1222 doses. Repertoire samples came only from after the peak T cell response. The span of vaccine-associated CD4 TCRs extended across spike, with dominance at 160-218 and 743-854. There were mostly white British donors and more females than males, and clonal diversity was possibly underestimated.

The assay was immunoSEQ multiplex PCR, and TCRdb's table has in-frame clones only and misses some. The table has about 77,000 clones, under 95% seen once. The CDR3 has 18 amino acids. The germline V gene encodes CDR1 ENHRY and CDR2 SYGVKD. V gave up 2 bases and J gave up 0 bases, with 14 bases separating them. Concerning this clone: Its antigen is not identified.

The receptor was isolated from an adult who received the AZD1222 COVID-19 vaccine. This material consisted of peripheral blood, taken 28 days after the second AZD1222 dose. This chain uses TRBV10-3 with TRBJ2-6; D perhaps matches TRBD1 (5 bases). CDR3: CAISEPDMIYSGANVLTF. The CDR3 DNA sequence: TGTGCCATCAGTGAGCCGGACATGATTTACTCTGGGGCCAACGTCCTGACTTTC.